A selection of T cell receptor beta chains follows, all from one sample in a study of response to subunit inactivated influenza vaccine. TCRdb processed the RT-PCR reads anew with MiXCR; each CDR3 protein has one entry. This sample has under 850,000 distinct CDR3 sequences, with about 18% found just once. Sequenced material: PBMCs from blood, taken 5 days after vaccination. The receptors originated from a man in his fifties who received an inactivated influenza vaccine. The CDR3 runs from the conserved cysteine through the conserved F or W. Each record gives: D gene, V gene, clone size, J gene, CDR3 DNA, CDR3 protein. The D gene is left open where the match is weak. The size field is filled for only some rows; it gives once, few, many or a size class.

D gene: .; V gene: TRBV29-1; clone size: few; J gene: TRBJ1-2; CDR3 DNA: TGCAGCGTTGGGGAGGGAAGGGAAGGCTACACCTTC; CDR3 protein: CSVGEGREGYTF
D gene: .; V gene: TRBV10-3; clone size: many; J gene: TRBJ1-2; CDR3 DNA: TGTGCCATCAGTGAACTTCCTACAAACTATGGCTACACCTTC; CDR3 protein: CAISELPTNYGYTF
D gene: .; V gene: TRBV6-2/TRBV6-3; clone size: few; J gene: TRBJ1-2; CDR3 DNA: TGTGCCAGCAGTTACCTCCAAGCTAACTATGGCTACACCTTC; CDR3 protein: CASSYLQANYGYTF
D gene: TRBD2; V gene: TRBV5-1; clone size: .; J gene: TRBJ2-1; CDR3 DNA: TGCGCCAGCAGCTTGACGGGGCGGGAGATCTCCTACAATGAGCAGTTCTTC; CDR3 protein: CASSLTGREISYNEQFF
D gene: .; V gene: TRBV5-1; clone size: few; J gene: TRBJ2-7; CDR3 DNA: TGCGCCAGCAGCTTGACGGGACTGCCCTCCTACGAGCAGTACTTC; CDR3 protein: CASSLTGLPSYEQYF
D gene: TRBD2; V gene: TRBV7-9; clone size: .; J gene: TRBJ2-1; CDR3 DNA: TGTGCCAGCAGCAAACGGCTAGCGGACAATGAGCAGTTCTTC; CDR3 protein: CASSKRLADNEQFF
D gene: TRBD2; V gene: TRBV7-6; clone size: few; J gene: TRBJ2-2; CDR3 DNA: TGTGCCAGCAGCAAGAGGTTAGCGGGAGAGTTTTTATCGAACACCGGGGAGCTGTTTTTT; CDR3 protein: CASSKRLAGEFLSNTGELFF
D gene: .; V gene: TRBV12-3/TRBV12-4; clone size: .; J gene: TRBJ2-1; CDR3 DNA: TGTGCCAGCAGTAGCCGCCGGAGCAATTACAATGAGCAGTTCTTC; CDR3 protein: CASSSRRSNYNEQFF
D gene: .; V gene: TRBV5-6; clone size: many; J gene: TRBJ2-1; CDR3 DNA: TGTGCCAGCAGCTTAGGACAGCTGTCCTACAATGAGCAGTTCTTC; CDR3 protein: CASSLGQLSYNEQFF
D gene: TRBD1; V gene: TRBV7-2; clone size: .; J gene: TRBJ2-5; CDR3 DNA: TGTGCCAGCAGCCCGACAGGGGGGGAGACCCAGTACTTC; CDR3 protein: CASSPTGGETQYF
D gene: TRBD2; V gene: TRBV5-1; clone size: .; J gene: TRBJ2-5; CDR3 DNA: TGCGCCAGCAGCACCTCTAGCGGGAGCGGGGAGACCCAGTACTTC; CDR3 protein: CASSTSSGSGETQYF
D gene: .; V gene: TRBV12-3/TRBV12-4; clone size: few; J gene: TRBJ2-2; CDR3 DNA: TGTGCCAGCAGAAATCGAGGGTCGAACACCGGGGAGCTGTTTTTT; CDR3 protein: CASRNRGSNTGELFF
D gene: TRBD2; V gene: TRBV29-1; clone size: many; J gene: TRBJ2-3; CDR3 DNA: TGCAGCGTGACTAGCGGGAGCTCAGATACGCAGTATTTT; CDR3 protein: CSVTSGSSDTQYF
D gene: .; V gene: TRBV25-1; clone size: few; J gene: TRBJ2-2; CDR3 DNA: TGTGCCAGCAGTGAAGGACTTATAAACACCGGGGAGCTGTTTTTT; CDR3 protein: CASSEGLINTGELFF
D gene: .; V gene: TRBV6-5; clone size: .; J gene: TRBJ2-7; CDR3 DNA: TGTGCCAGCAGGTATGGGGGAACGTACGAGCAGTACTTC; CDR3 protein: CASRYGGTYEQYF
D gene: .; V gene: TRBV20-1; clone size: .; J gene: TRBJ2-7; CDR3 DNA: TGCAGTGCACCTCGGCCCCCTCTGGACGAGCAGTACTTC; CDR3 protein: CSAPRPPLDEQYF
D gene: TRBD2; V gene: TRBV7-8; clone size: few; J gene: TRBJ2-1; CDR3 DNA: TGTGCCAGCAGCTTAGTGAGCGGGGGGACCAATGAGCAGTTCTTC; CDR3 protein: CASSLVSGGTNEQFF
D gene: .; V gene: TRBV5-1; clone size: .; J gene: TRBJ1-1; CDR3 DNA: TGCGCCAGCAGCGGGGACCACAGGGTTCTCACCCTGAACACTGAAGCTTTCTTT; CDR3 protein: CASSGDHRVLTLNTEAFF
D gene: TRBD1; V gene: TRBV20-1; clone size: .; J gene: TRBJ1-2; CDR3 DNA: TGCAGTGCCACAGGGGTCGCTGGCTACACCTTC; CDR3 protein: CSATGVAGYTF
D gene: .; V gene: TRBV6-1; clone size: few; J gene: TRBJ1-2; CDR3 DNA: TGTGCCAGCAGTCTTCGGACAGAGGTCTATGGCTACACCTTC; CDR3 protein: CASSLRTEVYGYTF
D gene: TRBD1; V gene: TRBV7-2; clone size: few; J gene: TRBJ2-2; CDR3 DNA: TGTGCGGCCAGGAAGTACCGGGACAGCCCGGATTTGGGGGAGCTGTTTTTT; CDR3 protein: CAARKYRDSPDLGELFF
D gene: .; V gene: TRBV18; clone size: .; J gene: TRBJ2-1; CDR3 DNA: TGTGCCACCACGAGGGTGGAGGAGCAGTTCTTC; CDR3 protein: CATTRVEEQFF
D gene: TRBD1; V gene: TRBV20-1; clone size: many; J gene: TRBJ2-7; CDR3 DNA: TGCAGTGCTAGAGTGCAGGGGGCCGACGAGCAGTACTTC; CDR3 protein: CSARVQGADEQYF
D gene: TRBD2; V gene: TRBV27; clone size: .; J gene: TRBJ2-1; CDR3 DNA: TGTGCCAGCAGTTTACTAGCGGGAGGGTCACTCAATGAGCAGTTCTTC; CDR3 protein: CASSLLAGGSLNEQFF
D gene: TRBD2; V gene: TRBV12-3/TRBV12-4; clone size: few; J gene: TRBJ2-7; CDR3 DNA: TGTGCCAGCAGACCCGCGGCGGGAGGCTCCTACGAGCAGTACTTC; CDR3 protein: CASRPAAGGSYEQYF
D gene: TRBD2; V gene: TRBV7-2; clone size: many; J gene: TRBJ2-5; CDR3 DNA: TGTGCCAGCAGCCTTCTAGCGGGGCAAGAGACCCAGTACTTC; CDR3 protein: CASSLLAGQETQYF
D gene: TRBD1; V gene: TRBV20-1; clone size: .; J gene: TRBJ1-2; CDR3 DNA: TGCAGTGCTAGTCGCCTTACAGGGGGCGAGGGCTACACCTTC; CDR3 protein: CSASRLTGGEGYTF
D gene: .; V gene: TRBV5-6; clone size: .; J gene: TRBJ2-3; CDR3 DNA: TGTGCCAGCAGCTTGGAGGGCAGGGACCGGACAGATACGCAGTATTTT; CDR3 protein: CASSLEGRDRTDTQYF
D gene: TRBD1; V gene: TRBV4-1; clone size: .; J gene: TRBJ2-3; CDR3 DNA: TGCGCCAGCAGCAGGACAGGTCCAGATACGCAGTATTTT; CDR3 protein: CASSRTGPDTQYF
D gene: .; V gene: TRBV5-1; clone size: .; J gene: TRBJ1-4; CDR3 DNA: TGCGCCAGCAGCCCTAAGGAGGGTATTCGTGAAAAACTGTTTTTT; CDR3 protein: CASSPKEGIREKLFF